This record looks at one T cell receptor beta chain sequence and its context. These data belong to a study of shared clonotypes between healthy human individuals. The wider study: Per donor, CD8 memory used one plate, CD8 naive used two, CD4 memory used three and CD4 naive used three.

For each subset, genomic DNA was distributed in equal portions over several immunoSEQ plates. Method: immunoSEQ multiplex PCR; TCRdb's copy keeps in-frame clones and lacks some. This table holds around 1.4 million clones, 98% to 99% found once. The germline gives CDR1 SGDLS, CDR2 YYNGEE. The CDR3 has 16 amino acids. The V gene end was trimmed by 0 bases and the J gene end by 5 bases; junction bases not matched to a gene: 7. This chain uses TRBV9 with TRBJ2-1; 8 nucleotides match TRBD2. Material for sequencing was naive CD4+ T cells sorted from blood. The subset denotes: CD45RA+ positively selected. This TCR derives from a man aged 25-45 years in good health. The CDR3 sequence is CASSVEREGRNNEQFF. The CDR3 region has the DNA TGTGCCAGCAGCGTAGAACGGGAGGGCCGGAACAATGAGCAGTTCTTC.